Listed here are 2 T cell receptor beta chains from one sample, sequenced in a study of post-analysis software for immune sequencing data. Points from the study as a whole: Five TRBV segments, including TRBV5-6, TRBV5-1 and TRBV20-1, were more frequent in patients than controls.

Unique molecular identifiers featured in each of the TCR beta cDNA libraries. MiXCR was run by TCRdb on the PCR reads, yielding one entry per CDR3 protein. The sample lists about 540,000 distinct CDR3 sequences; under 40% were seen once. These receptors lack a known antigen. Sequenced sample: blood. The origin of the receptors is a girl younger than 18 with multiple sclerosis.

On this clonotype: A much larger clone lies one base from this, so it may be a read error. The gene calls are TRBV6-1 and TRBJ2-2; D is unclear. The germline CDR1 and CDR2 sequences are MNHNS and SASEGT. The CDR3 contains 14 residues. The chain's CDR3 is CANSEKLSTGELFF. The CDR3 nucleotides read TGTGCCAACAGTGAAAAGTTGTCCACCGGGGAGCTGTTTTTT.

The V call is TRBV20-1, the J call TRBJ2-5; D uncertain. CDR3 length: 13 amino acids. Per germline, CDR1 DFQATT and CDR2 SNEGSKA (reference sequence). Trimming cost V 6 bases and J 3 bases, with 14 bases left between them. The CDR3 here is CSATRTAEETQYF. The DNA for the CDR3 is TGCAGTGCAACCCGGACCGCCGAAGAGACCCAGTACTTC.